The rows below give T cell receptor beta chains drawn from one sample of a study of cytomegalovirus exposure and HLA in healthy donors. TCRdb keeps only in-frame clones here, not all; method: immunoSEQ multiplex PCR. The sample records over 200,000 clones, 75% to 85% being singletons. Sequencing input: PBMCs. Receptor source: an older woman in good health and CMV-seropositive. The CDR3 runs from the conserved cysteine through the conserved F or W. The D gene is left open where the match is weak. Size is stated for part of the rows, as once, few or many counts, or as a class when the clone is expanded.

CDR3,DNA,V,J,length,size,D
CAWSQGASNQPQHF,TGTGCCTGGTCGCAGGGGGCTAGCAATCAGCCCCAGCATTTT,TRBV30,TRBJ1-5,14,NA,TRBD1
CASRLAGGTTDIETQYF,TGTGCCAGCAGATTAGCGGGGGGCACCACGGACATAGAGACCCAGTACTTC,TRBV11-3,TRBJ2-5,17,few,TRBD2
CASSTGQEETQYF,TGCGCCAGCAGCACTGGACAGGAAGAGACCCAGTACTTC,TRBV5-1,TRBJ2-5,13,NA,TRBD1
CASSLQAGTGVETQYF,TGCGCCAGCAGCCTACAAGCCGGGACAGGGGTGGAGACCCAGTACTTC,TRBV5-1,TRBJ2-5,16,NA,TRBD1
CASSLDRGQEAFF,TGTGCCAGCAGCTTAGATCGAGGGCAGGAAGCTTTCTTT,TRBV11-2,TRBJ1-1,13,NA,NA
CASSLWGRSVYSNQPQHF,TGTGCCAGCAGTTTATGGGGCAGATCGGTCTATAGCAATCAGCCCCAGCATTTT,TRBV28,TRBJ1-5,18,few,NA
CSVWGTGDEAFF,TGCAGCGTTTGGGGGACAGGAGATGAAGCTTTCTTT,TRBV29-1,TRBJ1-1,12,NA,TRBD1
CASSGQGAGGYTF,TGTGCCAGCAGTGGCCAGGGGGCGGGCGGCTACACCTTC,TRBV25-1,TRBJ1-2,13,NA,TRBD1
CASSIQGNTGELFF,TGTGCCAGTAGTATCCAGGGGAACACCGGGGAGCTGTTTTTT,TRBV19,TRBJ2-2,14,NA,NA
CASSCGQSISTF,TGTGCCAGCAGTTGCGGACAGTCCATCTCCACCTTC,TRBV21-1,TRBJ1-2,12,NA,NA
CASVGGSGSYQETQYF,TGTGCCAGCGTAGGGGGTTCGGGCTCGTACCAAGAGACCCAGTACTTC,TRBV7-9,TRBJ2-5,16,NA,NA
CSARVGVNTEAFF,TGCAGCGCCAGGGTTGGTGTGAACACTGAAGCTTTCTTT,TRBV29-1,TRBJ1-1,13,NA,NA
CASSLTESGNTIYF,TGCGCCAGCAGCTTAACAGAGTCTGGAAACACCATATATTTT,TRBV5-1,TRBJ1-3,14,NA,NA
CASSYSRAWDTEAFF,TGTGCCAGCAGTTACTCCAGGGCCTGGGACACTGAAGCTTTCTTT,TRBV6-5,TRBJ1-1,15,NA,NA
CASTFDHQGAGYTF,TGTGCCAGCACCTTCGACCATCAGGGGGCCGGCTACACCTTC,TRBV9,TRBJ1-2,14,NA,TRBD1
CAWETGGADTQYF,TGTGCCTGGGAAACAGGGGGCGCAGATACGCAGTATTTT,TRBV30,TRBJ2-3,13,NA,TRBD1
CASTRSTEAFF,TGTGCCAGCACCCGGAGCACTGAAGCTTTCTTT,TRBV6-8,TRBJ1-1,11,NA,NA
CASSQAGTGGRGTQYF,TGCGCCAGCAGTCAAGCCGGGACAGGGGGACGCGGGACCCAGTACTTC,TRBV5-1,TRBJ2-5,16,NA,TRBD1
CASSATSYEQYF,TGCGCCAGCAGCGCAACTAGCTACGAGCAGTACTTC,TRBV5-1,TRBJ2-7,12,NA,NA
CASSYPLGGGNTEAFF,TGTGCCAGCAGCTATCCGCTGGGAGGGGGAAACACTGAAGCTTTCTTT,TRBV14,TRBJ1-1,16,NA,NA
CASSRGTSYEQYF,TGTGCCAGCAGCCGGGGGACTAGCTACGAGCAGTACTTC,TRBV7-8,TRBJ2-7,13,NA,TRBD2
CSVVGTITYEQYF,TGCAGCGTTGTGGGGACAATTACCTACGAGCAGTACTTC,TRBV29-1,TRBJ2-7,13,NA,NA
CAWTQGSSGNQPQHF,TGTGCCTGGACACAGGGTAGTTCAGGAAATCAGCCCCAGCATTTT,TRBV30,TRBJ1-5,15,NA,NA
CASSLTAGGTASGELFF,TGTGCCAGCAGCTTGACAGCGGGAGGCACCGCCTCCGGGGAGCTGTTTTTT,TRBV7-6,TRBJ2-2,17,NA,TRBD2
CASSLGQGDYGEAFF,TGCGCCAGCAGCTTGGGACAGGGGGACTACGGTGAAGCTTTCTTT,TRBV5-1,TRBJ1-1,15,NA,TRBD1
CASSQLDLGTQYF,TGTGCCAGCAGCCAGCTAGATTTGGGTACGCAGTATTTT,TRBV11-3,TRBJ2-3,13,NA,NA
CATSKQGANQPQHF,TGTGCCACCAGCAAGCAGGGGGCCAATCAGCCCCAGCATTTT,TRBV15,TRBJ1-5,14,NA,TRBD1
CASSLVWGTSGGQETQYF,TGTGCCAGCAGCTTAGTTTGGGGCACTAGCGGGGGCCAAGAGACCCAGTACTTC,TRBV7-2,TRBJ2-5,18,NA,TRBD2
CARTTSGTGELFF,TGTGCCCGAACGACCTCAGGGACCGGGGAGCTGTTTTTT,TRBV30,TRBJ2-2,13,NA,NA
CASSLAGTYEQYF,TGTGCCAGCAGTTTAGCGGGAACCTACGAGCAGTACTTC,TRBV27,TRBJ2-7,13,NA,NA
CASSLQGSGGYTF,TGCGCCAGCAGCCTACAGGGGTCGGGGGGCTACACCTTC,TRBV5-1,TRBJ1-2,13,NA,TRBD1